The rows below give T cell receptor beta chains drawn from one sample of a study of Graves' ophthalmopathy and Graves' hyperthyroidism. TCRdb re-derived calls from the multiplex PCR reads in MiXCR, one entry per CDR3 protein. The table lists 35,000 to 50,000 distinct CDR3 sequences, around half of them singletons. The sample consisted of peripheral blood. The receptors here all came from an adult woman with stable Graves' hyperthyroidism. The CDR3 runs from the conserved cysteine through the conserved F or W. The D gene is left open where the match is weak. Size is omitted from some rows. Given values are once, few, many or a class for expanded clones.

v_gene	d_gene	abundance	j_gene	CDR3nt	CDR3aa
TRBV5-5	-	many	TRBJ1-5	TGTGCCAGCAGCTCGACAGCTTTTAGCAATCAGCCCCAGCATTTT	CASSSTAFSNQPQHF
TRBV20-1	TRBD2	few	TRBJ2-5	TGCAGTGCTATCGGGGGGGGCAGACAAGAGACCCAGTACTTC	CSAIGGGRQETQYF
TRBV6-5	-	-	TRBJ1-5	TGTGCCAGCAGCACACGGGGGGACAATCAGCCCCAGCATTTT	CASSTRGDNQPQHF
TRBV2	-	once	TRBJ1-5	TGTGCCAGCACCACGGAGAGGAATCAGCCCCAGCATTTT	CASTTERNQPQHF
TRBV2	-	once	TRBJ1-2	TGTGCCAGCAAGGACCCTAACTATGGCTACACCTTC	CASKDPNYGYTF
TRBV29-1	TRBD2	medium-sized	TRBJ2-7	TGCAGCGTTGCGGGAGGGATTTACGAGCAGTACTTC	CSVAGGIYEQYF
TRBV6-1	TRBD2	many	TRBJ2-5	TGTGCCAGCAGTACTAGCGGGGGGTACCAAGAGACCCAGTACTTC	CASSTSGGYQETQYF
TRBV5-1	TRBD1	many	TRBJ1-2	TGCGCCAGCAGCAGAGACACGGACAGGTTCCTCTATGGCTACACCTTC	CASSRDTDRFLYGYTF
TRBV20-1	-	-	TRBJ2-7	TGCAGTGCTAGAGATCAGTATGTCTACGAGCAGTACTTC	CSARDQYVYEQYF
TRBV10-3	TRBD1	medium-sized	TRBJ1-2	TGTGCCATCAGTGAAAGTGGTACAGGGGGATACGGCTACACCTTC	CAISESGTGGYGYTF
TRBV6-5	-	many	TRBJ1-3	TGTGCCAGCAGCCGGACGGACTCTGGAAACACCATATATTTT	CASSRTDSGNTIYF